This T cell receptor (beta chain) was recovered during a study of CD8 T cells in ankylosing spondylitis. Points from the study as a whole: One TCR beta motif, made up of roughly eight highly homologous variants, appeared characteristic of ankylosing spondylitis blood.

Germline V gene data show CDR1 as LNHDA and CDR2 as SQIVND (reference sequence). V lost 1 base to trimming and J lost 4 bases; unmatched junction nucleotides: 6. CDR3 size: 15 residues. The table lists this clonotype with many counts. Its antigen is undetermined. TCRdb fed the 5' RACE reads into MiXCR, producing one record per CDR3 protein. The table lists more than 500,000 distinct CDR3 sequences, about 5.4% of them singletons. The sequence derives from a male donor with ankylosing spondylitis. This chain joins TRBV19 and TRBJ1-2, with TRBD1 matching over 7 bases. Sequencing was performed on blood, either unsorted or a sorted T cell fraction (not recorded which). The CDR3 DNA sequence: TGTGCCAGTAGTATAGCTAACAGGGGAGGCTATGGCTACACCTTC. It encodes CASSIANRGGYGYTF.